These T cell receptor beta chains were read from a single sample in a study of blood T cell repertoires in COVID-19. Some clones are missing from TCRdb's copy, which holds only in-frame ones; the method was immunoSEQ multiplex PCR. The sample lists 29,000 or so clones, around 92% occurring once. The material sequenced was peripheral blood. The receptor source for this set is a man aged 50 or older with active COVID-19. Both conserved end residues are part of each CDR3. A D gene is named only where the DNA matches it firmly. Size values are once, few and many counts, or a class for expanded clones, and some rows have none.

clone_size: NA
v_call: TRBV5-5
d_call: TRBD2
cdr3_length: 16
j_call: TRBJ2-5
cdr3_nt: TGTGCCAGCAGCTTGGCGTGGGCTAGCGGACAAGAGACCCAGTACTTC
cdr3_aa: CASSLAWASGQETQYF

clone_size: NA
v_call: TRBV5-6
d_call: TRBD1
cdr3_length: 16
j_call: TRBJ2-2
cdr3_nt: TGTGCCAGCAGCTTGGTCGGGACAGGGTTTGGCGGGGAGCTGTTTTTT
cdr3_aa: CASSLVGTGFGGELFF

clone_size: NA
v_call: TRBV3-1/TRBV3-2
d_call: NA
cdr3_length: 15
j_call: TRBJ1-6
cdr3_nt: TGTGCCAGCAGCCAAAACCGGGACGGAGGGAGCACCCTCCACTTT
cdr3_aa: CASSQNRDGGSTLHF

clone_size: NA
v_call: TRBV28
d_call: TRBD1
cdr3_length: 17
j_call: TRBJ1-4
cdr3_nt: TGTGCCAGTCAATCGGGACAGGGGGCCTCATTGGGTGAAAAACTGTTTTTT
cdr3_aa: CASQSGQGASLGEKLFF

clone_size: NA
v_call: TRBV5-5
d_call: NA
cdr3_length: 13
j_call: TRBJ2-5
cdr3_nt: TGTGCCAGCAGCTTGGCCTCTTCTGAGACCCAGTACTTC
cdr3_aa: CASSLASSETQYF

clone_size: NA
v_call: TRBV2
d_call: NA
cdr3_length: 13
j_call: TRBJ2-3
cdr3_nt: TGTGCCAGCGGGGGGACAGAGGGAGATACGCAGTATTTT
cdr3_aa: CASGGTEGDTQYF

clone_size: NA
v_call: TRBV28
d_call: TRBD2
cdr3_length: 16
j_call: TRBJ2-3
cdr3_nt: TGTGCCAGCAGTTTGGCCCTAGCGGGAGGGCCAGATACGCAGTATTTT
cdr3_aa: CASSLALAGGPDTQYF

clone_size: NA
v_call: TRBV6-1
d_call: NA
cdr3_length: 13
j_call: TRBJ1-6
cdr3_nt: TGTGCCAGCAGTGAAGGACAGGTCCAGCCCCTCCACTTT
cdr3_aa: CASSEGQVQPLHF

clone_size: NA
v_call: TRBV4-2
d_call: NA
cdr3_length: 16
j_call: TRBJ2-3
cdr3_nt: TGTGCCAGCAGCCAAGATCCACAGGGAGGCACAGATACGCAGTATTTT
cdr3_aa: CASSQDPQGGTDTQYF

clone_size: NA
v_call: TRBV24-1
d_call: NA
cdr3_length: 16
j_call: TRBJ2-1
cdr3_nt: TGTGCCACCAGTGATTCTGGGCTTATTAACGGCAATGAGCAGTTCTTC
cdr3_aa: CATSDSGLINGNEQFF

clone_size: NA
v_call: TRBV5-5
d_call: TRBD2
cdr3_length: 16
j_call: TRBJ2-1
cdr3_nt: TGTGCCAGCAGCTCGGCTAGCGGGGTGTCCTACAATGAGCAGTTCTTC
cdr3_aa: CASSSASGVSYNEQFF

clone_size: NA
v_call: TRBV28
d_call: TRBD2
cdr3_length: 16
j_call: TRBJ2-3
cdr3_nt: TGTGCCAGCAGTTTCCAGGTGGGAGCGGGAGATGATACGCAGTATTTT
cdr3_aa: CASSFQVGAGDDTQYF

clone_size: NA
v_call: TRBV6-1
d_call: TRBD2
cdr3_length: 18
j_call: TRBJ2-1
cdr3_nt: TGTGCCAGCAGTGAACGGGGGACCCTAGCGGGGCCCTACAATGAGCAGTTCTTC
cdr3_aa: CASSERGTLAGPYNEQFF

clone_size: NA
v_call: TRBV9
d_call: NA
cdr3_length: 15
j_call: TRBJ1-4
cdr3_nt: TGTGCCAGCAGCGTAGAGCCTCAAGAGGTTGAAAAACTGTTTTTT
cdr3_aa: CASSVEPQEVEKLFF

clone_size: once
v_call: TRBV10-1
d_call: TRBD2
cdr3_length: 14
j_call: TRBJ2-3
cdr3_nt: TGCGCCAGCAGTGGAGCGGGAGGGCCAGATACGCAGTATTTT
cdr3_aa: CASSGAGGPDTQYF

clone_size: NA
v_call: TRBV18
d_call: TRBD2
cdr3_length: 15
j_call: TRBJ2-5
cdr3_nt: TGTGCCAGCTCACAAATGACTAGCGGACAAGAGACCCAGTACTTC
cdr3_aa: CASSQMTSGQETQYF